The rows below give T cell receptor beta chains drawn from one sample of a study of blood T cell repertoires in COVID-19. Using immunoSEQ multiplex PCR, the repertoire was profiled, and TCRdb retains in-frame clones only, with some absent. The sample lists around 53,000 clones; roughly 90% were seen once. Sequencing was done on a sample of peripheral blood. These receptors came from a human donor in a cohort sampled during active COVID-19. Each CDR3 is given with its conserved first and last residue. D genes are given only for firm matches. The listing skips clone size in some rows; elsewhere it reads once, few, many or a size class.

d_call	clone_size	v_call	j_call	cdr3_aa	cdr3_nt
TRBD1	once	TRBV5-8	TRBJ1-1	CASRPGGADTEAFF	TGTGCCAGCAGACCAGGGGGCGCGGACACTGAAGCTTTCTTT
TRBD1	-	TRBV14	TRBJ2-1	CASSQGGDRGLNEQFF	TGTGCCAGCAGCCAAGGAGGGGACAGGGGGCTAAATGAGCAGTTCTTC
-	once	TRBV28	TRBJ1-5	CASSLGSERQPQHF	TGTGCCAGCAGTTTAGGTTCGGAGCGTCAGCCCCAGCATTTT
-	-	TRBV6-5	TRBJ1-6	CASTTSRGNSPLHF	TGTGCCAGCACCACGAGCAGGGGTAATTCACCCCTCCACTTT
-	-	TRBV4-3	TRBJ1-2	CASSQGRSGTPIF	TGCGCCAGCAGCCAAGGTCGTTCCGGGACACCCATATTC
TRBD1	-	TRBV29-1	TRBJ2-1	CSYDRGNEQFF	TGCAGCTACGACAGGGGCAATGAGCAGTTCTTC
-	-	TRBV5-6	TRBJ2-4	CASSVARGNIQYF	TGTGCCAGCAGCGTTGCCCGGGGAAACATTCAGTACTTC
TRBD1	few	TRBV4-2	TRBJ1-1	CASSPRTGGANTEAFF	TGTGCCAGCAGCCCGCGGACAGGGGGCGCGAACACTGAAGCTTTCTTT
TRBD1	-	TRBV5-1	TRBJ2-7	CASSLIVGVGDRYEQYF	TGCGCCAGCAGCTTAATCGTTGGGGTAGGGGACAGGTACGAGCAGTACTTC
-	-	TRBV2	TRBJ2-4	CASSEGPEWDIQYF	TGTGCCAGCAGTGAGGGCCCTGAGTGGGACATTCAGTACTTC
-	-	TRBV3-1/TRBV3-2	TRBJ2-2	CASRNDGAGELFF	TGTGCCAGCAGAAACGACGGGGCCGGGGAGCTGTTTTTT
-	-	TRBV30	TRBJ1-2	CAWSSGRGYTF	TGTGCCTGGAGCTCAGGCAGGGGCTACACCTTC
TRBD2	-	TRBV5-1	TRBJ2-1	CASSQTSGGPYNEQFF	TGCGCCAGCAGCCAGACTAGCGGGGGGCCGTACAATGAGCAGTTCTTC
TRBD2	-	TRBV2	TRBJ2-5	CASRRTSGPQETQYF	TGTGCCAGCAGAAGGACTAGCGGGCCACAAGAGACCCAGTACTTC
-	-	TRBV11-1	TRBJ2-5	CASSSGQQETQYF	TGTGCCAGCAGCTCTGGACAGCAAGAGACCCAGTACTTC
-	-	TRBV6-5	TRBJ1-1	CASIRSGGITEAFF	TGTGCCAGCATCAGGTCAGGAGGGATAACTGAAGCTTTCTTT
-	-	TRBV18	TRBJ2-5	CASSPFSLRPDQIETQYF	TGTGCCAGCTCACCTTTTAGTCTCCGTCCCGATCAAATAGAGACCCAGTACTTC
-	-	TRBV7-2	TRBJ1-1	CASSSPGQLTEAFF	TGTGCCAGCAGCTCACCGGGACAACTCACTGAAGCTTTCTTT
-	-	TRBV27	TRBJ1-1	CASRRGTEAFF	TGTGCCAGCAGAAGGGGTACTGAAGCTTTCTTT
-	-	TRBV11-2	TRBJ1-1	CASRPTGTEAFF	TGTGCCAGCAGGCCGACAGGCACTGAAGCTTTCTTT
-	-	TRBV4-1	TRBJ1-1	CASSQGYFAPGNTEAFF	TGCGCCAGCAGCCAAGGGTATTTCGCTCCAGGGAACACTGAAGCTTTCTTT
TRBD2	-	TRBV7-8	TRBJ2-2	CASSRGLASGGSPTGELFF	TGTGCCAGCAGCCGAGGTCTGGCCAGCGGGGGGTCCCCCACCGGGGAGCTGTTTTTT
-	-	TRBV12-3/TRBV12-4	TRBJ1-2	CATEAGGYTF	TGTGCCACCGAGGCCGGAGGCTACACCTTC
-	-	TRBV15	TRBJ1-5	CATSREDGGYQPQHF	TGTGCCACCAGCAGAGAGGATGGGGGGTATCAGCCCCAGCATTTT
-	-	TRBV30	TRBJ2-1	CAWSVRGSYNEQFF	TGTGCCTGGAGTGTACGCGGGTCCTACAATGAGCAGTTCTTC
-	once	TRBV3-1/TRBV3-2	TRBJ2-2	CASSQGQNTGELFF	TGTGCCAGCAGCCAAGGGCAGAACACCGGGGAGCTGTTTTTT
-	-	TRBV12-3/TRBV12-4	TRBJ2-1	CASRSGLEQFF	TGTGCCAGCAGGTCAGGGCTTGAGCAGTTCTTC
-	-	TRBV18	TRBJ2-7	CASSATGHDEQYF	TGTGCCAGCTCAGCAACAGGGCATGACGAGCAGTACTTC
-	once	TRBV27	TRBJ2-5	CASSFSGGKTQYF	TGTGCCAGCAGTTTTTCCGGCGGGAAGACCCAGTACTTC
-	-	TRBV30	TRBJ1-2	CAWSVVPGAYGYTF	TGTGCCTGGAGTGTAGTCCCAGGGGCCTATGGCTACACCTTC
-	-	TRBV4-3	TRBJ1-5	CASSQDPDQPQHF	TGCGCCAGCAGCCAAGATCCGGATCAGCCCCAGCATTTT
-	-	TRBV6-5	TRBJ1-2	CASRQGSYGYTF	TGTGCCAGCAGGCAGGGCTCTTATGGCTACACCTTC
-	once	TRBV5-4	TRBJ1-5	CASSYLGGLNQPQHF	TGTGCCAGCAGCTACCTGGGGGGGCTGAACCAGCCCCAGCATTTT
-	-	TRBV11-3	TRBJ2-1	CASSSRTRAVNEQFF	TGTGCCAGCAGCTCGCGGACACGCGCTGTCAATGAGCAGTTCTTC
TRBD2	once	TRBV24-1	TRBJ2-1	CATSDSRTSGYNEQFF	TGTGCCACCAGTGATTCCCGGACTAGCGGATACAATGAGCAGTTCTTC
-	once	TRBV11-2	TRBJ1-5	CASSLGTWGNQPQHF	TGTGCCAGCAGCTTAGGGACTTGGGGCAATCAGCCCCAGCATTTT
TRBD2	-	TRBV12-3/TRBV12-4	TRBJ2-7	CASRTSGTYEQYF	TGTGCCAGCAGGACTAGCGGCACCTACGAGCAGTACTTC
TRBD2	-	TRBV7-2	TRBJ2-1	CASSTSGRGDEQFF	TGTGCCAGCAGTACTAGCGGGAGAGGGGATGAGCAGTTCTTC
-	-	TRBV30	TRBJ1-6	CAWDPGQPNSPLHF	TGTGCCTGGGACCCTGGACAGCCCAATTCACCCCTCCACTTT
-	-	TRBV11-3	TRBJ2-3	CASSLSGWGDTQYF	TGTGCCAGCAGCCTAAGCGGGTGGGGAGATACGCAGTATTTT
TRBD1	-	TRBV6-2/TRBV6-3	TRBJ1-6	CASSGDRGRNSPLHF	TGTGCCAGCAGTGGGGACAGGGGGCGAAATTCACCCCTCCACTTT
-	-	TRBV7-9	TRBJ2-5	CASNKGNRETQYF	TGTGCCAGCAACAAAGGGAACAGAGAGACCCAGTACTTC
-	-	TRBV3-1/TRBV3-2	TRBJ2-7	CASSQRTDSYEQYF	TGTGCCAGCAGCCAACGGACAGACTCCTACGAGCAGTACTTC
TRBD1	-	TRBV10-2	TRBJ1-6	CATGKGTGGRPLHF	TGCGCCACGGGTAAGGGGACAGGTGGACGTCCCCTCCACTTT
TRBD2	-	TRBV6-4	TRBJ2-3	CASRSGGNTDTQYF	TGTGCCAGCAGGAGCGGGGGGAACACAGATACGCAGTATTTT
TRBD1	-	TRBV4-3	TRBJ1-1	CASSHGTGSTEAFF	TGCGCCAGCAGCCATGGGACAGGGAGTACTGAAGCTTTCTTT
TRBD2	few	TRBV2	TRBJ2-1	CASSEWLAGGYNEQFF	TGTGCCAGCAGTGAATGGCTAGCGGGGGGGTACAATGAGCAGTTCTTC
-	-	TRBV2	TRBJ2-7	CASSFGFLPYEQYF	TGTGCCAGCAGTTTTGGCTTTCTTCCCTACGAGCAGTACTTC